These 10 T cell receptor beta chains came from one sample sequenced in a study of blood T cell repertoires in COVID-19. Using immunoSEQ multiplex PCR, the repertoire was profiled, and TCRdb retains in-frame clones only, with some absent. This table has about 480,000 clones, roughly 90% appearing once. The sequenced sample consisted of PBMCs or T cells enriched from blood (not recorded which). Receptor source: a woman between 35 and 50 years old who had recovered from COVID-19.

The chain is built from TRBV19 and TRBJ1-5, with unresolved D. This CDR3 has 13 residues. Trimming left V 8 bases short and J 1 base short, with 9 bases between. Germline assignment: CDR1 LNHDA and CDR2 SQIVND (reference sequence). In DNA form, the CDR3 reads TGTGCCAGTTCAGACAAGAGCAATCAGCCCCAGCATTTT. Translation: CASSDKSNQPQHF. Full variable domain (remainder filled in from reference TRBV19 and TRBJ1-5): DGGITQSPKYLFRKEGQNVTLSCEQNLNHDAMYWYRQDPGQGLRLIYYSQIVNDFQKGDIAEGYSVSREKKESFPLTVTSAQKNPTAFYLCASSDKSNQPQHFGDGTRLSIL.

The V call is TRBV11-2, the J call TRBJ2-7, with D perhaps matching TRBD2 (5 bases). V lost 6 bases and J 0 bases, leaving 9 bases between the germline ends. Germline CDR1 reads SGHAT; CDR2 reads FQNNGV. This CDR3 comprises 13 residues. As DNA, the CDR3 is TGTGCCAGCAGGGGGAGTAGCTCCTACGAGCAGTACTTC. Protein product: CASRGSSSYEQYF. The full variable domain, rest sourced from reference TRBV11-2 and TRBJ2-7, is EAGVAQSPRYKIIEKRQSVAFWCNPISGHATLYWYQQILGQGPKLLIQFQNNGVVDDSQLPKDRFSAERLKGVDSTLKIQPAKLEDSAVYLCASRGSSSYEQYFGPGTRLTVT.

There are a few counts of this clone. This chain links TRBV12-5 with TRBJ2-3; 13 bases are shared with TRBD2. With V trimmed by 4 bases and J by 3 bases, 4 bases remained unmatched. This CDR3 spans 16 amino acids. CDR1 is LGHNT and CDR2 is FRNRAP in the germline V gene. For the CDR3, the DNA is TGTGCTAGTGGTTGGACTAGCGGGAGCAGGACAGATACGCAGTATTTT. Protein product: CASGWTSGSRTDTQYF. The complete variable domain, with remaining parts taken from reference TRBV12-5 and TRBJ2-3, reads DARVTQTPRHKVTEMGQEVTMRCQPILGHNTVFWYRQTMMQGLELLAYFRNRAPLDDSGMPKDRFSAEMPDATLATLKIQPSEPRDSAVYFCASGWTSGSRTDTQYFGPGTRLTVL.

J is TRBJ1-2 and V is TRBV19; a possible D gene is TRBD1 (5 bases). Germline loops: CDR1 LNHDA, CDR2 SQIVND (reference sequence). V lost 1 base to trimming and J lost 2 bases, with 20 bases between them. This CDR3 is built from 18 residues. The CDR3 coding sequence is TGTGCCAGTAGTATAGCCTCTGCGGGGGTTCGGGCAAACTATGGCTACACCTTC. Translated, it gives CASSIASAGVRANYGYTF.

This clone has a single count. The CDR3 here is CASPGAFRENTEAFF. The CDR3 nucleotides read TGTGCCAGCCCTGGGGCCTTCAGAGAGAACACTGAAGCTTTCTTT. The chain carries TRBV21-1 and TRBJ1-1; the table gives TRBD1 as D, unverified against the DNA. TRBV21-1 constitutes a pseudogene. There are 15 residues in the CDR3.

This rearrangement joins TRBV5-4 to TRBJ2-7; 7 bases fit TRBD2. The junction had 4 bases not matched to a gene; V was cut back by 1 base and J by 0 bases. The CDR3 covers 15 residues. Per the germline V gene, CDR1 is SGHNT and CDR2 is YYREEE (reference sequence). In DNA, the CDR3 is TGTGCCAGCAGCTTGCCCGGGAGGACCTCCTACGAGCAGTACTTC. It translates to CASSLPGRTSYEQYF.

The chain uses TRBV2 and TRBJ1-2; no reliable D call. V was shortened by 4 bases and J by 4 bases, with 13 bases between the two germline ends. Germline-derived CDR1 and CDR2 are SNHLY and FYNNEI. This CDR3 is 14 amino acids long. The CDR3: CASSAPGNPYGYTF. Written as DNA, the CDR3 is TGTGCCAGCAGTGCCCCGGGGAATCCCTATGGCTACACCTTC.

CDR3 coding DNA: TGCGCCAGCAGCCAAGATCTCAGCGGGAGGGCCTACGAGCAGTACTTC. Its protein product is CASSQDLSGRAYEQYF. V gene TRBV4-3 combines with J gene TRBJ2-7, with 10 bases identical to TRBD2. Losses at the gene ends were 0 bases for V and 2 bases for J; bases not matched to a gene: 4. Germline CDR1 and CDR2: LGHNA and YSLEER. The CDR3 consists of 16 residues.

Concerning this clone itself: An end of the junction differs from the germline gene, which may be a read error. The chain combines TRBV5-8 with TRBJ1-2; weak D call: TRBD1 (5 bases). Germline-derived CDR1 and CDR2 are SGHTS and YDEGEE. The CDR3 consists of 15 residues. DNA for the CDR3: TGTGCCAGCAGTTTGGGACGGGGGATTCCCTATGGCTACACCTTC. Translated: CASSLGRGIPYGYTF.

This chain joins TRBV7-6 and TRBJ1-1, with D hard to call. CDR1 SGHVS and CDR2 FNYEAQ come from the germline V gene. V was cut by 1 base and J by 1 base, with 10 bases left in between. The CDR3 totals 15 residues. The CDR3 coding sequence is TGTGCCAGCAGCTTAGGCGCTTTGAGGAACACTGAAGCTTTCTTT. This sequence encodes CASSLGALRNTEAFF.